This paragraph reports one T cell receptor (beta chain). Original processing methods: For nucleated cells, counts were estimated from reference gene primer amplification. This table comes from immunoSEQ multiplex PCR, and its TCRdb copy is limited to in-frame clones, with some not included. The V and J calls and clone size were taken over from that table, and D and trimming were inferred from the DNA. The sample yields about 300,000 clones, about 88% seen once. The sample belongs to a study of blood T cell repertoires in COVID-19. Study context: T cells, B-cell-depleted T cells, or PBMCs provided the cDNA or gDNA that served as material.

Germline trimming cut 5 bases from V and 2 bases from J; bases unmatched to any gene: 7. This CDR3 region has 16 residues. Germline loops: CDR1 SEHNR, CDR2 FQNEAQ (reference sequence). Input material: peripheral blood. This clonotype was obtained from a man aged 65 to 79 with acute or convalescent COVID-19. The rearrangement uses TRBV7-9 and TRBJ2-2; TRBD1 agrees at 8 bases. The CDR3 bases are TGTGCCAGCAGCAGAATCGGGACAGGCAACACCGGGGAGCTGTTTTTT. It specifies CASSRIGTGNTGELFF.